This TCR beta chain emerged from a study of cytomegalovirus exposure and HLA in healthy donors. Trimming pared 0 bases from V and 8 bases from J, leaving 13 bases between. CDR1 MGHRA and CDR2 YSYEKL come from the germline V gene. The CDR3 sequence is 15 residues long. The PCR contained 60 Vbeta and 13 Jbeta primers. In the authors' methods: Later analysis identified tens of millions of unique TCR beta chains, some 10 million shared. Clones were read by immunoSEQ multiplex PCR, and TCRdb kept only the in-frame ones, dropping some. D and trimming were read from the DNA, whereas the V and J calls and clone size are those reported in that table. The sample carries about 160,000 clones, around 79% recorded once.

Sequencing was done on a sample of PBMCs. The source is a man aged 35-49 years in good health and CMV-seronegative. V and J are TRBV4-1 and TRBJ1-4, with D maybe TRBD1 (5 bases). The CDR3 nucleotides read TGCGCCAGCAGCCAAGATCTAGGGGTACGGGAAAAACTGTTTTTT. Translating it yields CASSQDLGVREKLFF.